Following are 11 T cell receptor beta chains from one sample sequenced in a study of T cells in localized non-small cell lung cancer. The table came from immunoSEQ multiplex PCR; TCRdb's copy has only in-frame clones and leaves some out. The sample comprises about 62,000 clones, roughly 79% of which are singletons, and around 4.6% rests with the top ten. The material sequenced was PBMCs, taken before any cancer treatment. These receptors originate from a man between 35 and 75 years old with stage II lung adenocarcinoma.

The chain recombines TRBV19 with TRBJ2-7; tentatively, D is TRBD2 (6 bases). Germline-derived CDR1 and CDR2 are LNHDA and SQIVND (reference sequence). Trimming stripped 3 bases from V and 6 bases from J, with 9 bases between. The CDR3 consists of 12 residues. The CDR3 loop reads CASSIGGAEQYF. The CDR3 DNA is TGTGCCAGTAGTATTGGCGGGGCCGAGCAGTACTTC.

The rearrangement uses TRBV30 and TRBJ1-5; the match to TRBD1 covers 7 bases. Germline-derived CDR1 and CDR2 are GTSNPN and SVGIG (reference sequence). The CDR3 extends over 17 amino acids. V lost 0 bases and J lost 0; bases outside the gene matches: 8. As DNA, the CDR3 is TGTGCCTGGAGTGTTCCCAGACAGGGACTTAGCAATCAGCCCCAGCATTTT. It yields the protein CAWSVPRQGLSNQPQHF.

Only one count was recorded for this clone. V and J are TRBV7-8 and TRBJ2-7, with 11 bases fitting TRBD2. This CDR3 has 14 residues. The germline gives CDR1 SGHVS, CDR2 FQNEAQ. Unmatched junction bases numbered 3, after V lost 5 bases and J lost 3 bases. CDR3 nucleotides: TGTGCCAGCAGCGCCGGACTAGCGGGCTACGAGCAGTACTTC. It yields the protein CASSAGLAGYEQYF.

The chain has TRBV5-1 and TRBJ2-3; D gene unclear. There are 18 residues in the CDR3. Germline V gene lookup returns CDR1 SGHRS and CDR2 YFSETQ. V was trimmed by 0 bases and J by 3 bases, leaving 20 bases between them. The CDR3 region has the DNA TGCGCCAGCAGCTTGGCCTTGCTTTCAGACCCCAAAACAGATACGCAGTATTTT. It yields the protein CASSLALLSDPKTDTQYF.

This sequence joins TRBV19 and TRBJ1-1; no clear D gene. Trimming shortened V by 7 bases and J by 0 bases, and 12 bases separated the two germline ends. From germline, CDR1 is LNHDA and CDR2 SQIVND (reference sequence). The CDR3 extends over 14 amino acids. In nucleotides, the CDR3 is TGTGCCAGTATCCAGACACGGTTGAACACTGAAGCTTTCTTT. This sequence encodes CASIQTRLNTEAFF.

This chain uses TRBV6-1 with TRBJ2-3, with 8 bases identical to TRBD1. Germline V gene sequence: CDR1 MNHNS, CDR2 SASEGT. Trimming at V came to 6 bases and at J to 5 bases, leaving 4 bases not matched to a gene. The CDR3 runs 13 residues. The CDR3: CASRRTGRDTQYF. CDR3 nucleotides: TGTGCCAGCAGGAGGACAGGGAGAGATACGCAGTATTTT.

The chain recombines TRBV7-9 with TRBJ2-5; TRBD2 might be the D (6 bases). With 5 bases removed from V and 1 base from J, the gap between germline ends came to 14 bases. Germline V CDR1 and CDR2: SEHNR, FQNEAQ (reference sequence). This CDR3 has 15 residues. DNA for the CDR3: TGTGCCAGCAGCCCAGGAGGGGTCCTCCAAGAGACCCAGTACTTC. This sequence encodes CASSPGGVLQETQYF.

This clone appeared a few times. The chain couples TRBV30 to TRBJ2-7, with 10 bases identical to TRBD2. Unmatched junction bases numbered 12, after V lost 8 bases and J lost 2 bases. CDR1 and CDR2 (germline): GTSNPN, SVGIG (reference sequence). CDR3 length: 15 amino acids. In DNA, the CDR3 is TGTGCCGCAAGCTTTGGACTAGCGGTTACCTACGAGCAGTACTTC. Its translation is CAASFGLAVTYEQYF.

The chain recombines TRBV5-1 with TRBJ2-7; 9 bases align to TRBD2. Germline CDR1 reads SGHRS; CDR2 reads YFSETQ. The CDR3 totals 15 residues. The V gene end was trimmed by 0 bases and the J gene end by 6 bases; junction bases not matched to a gene: 7. The CDR3 nucleotides read TGCGCCAGCAGCTTGGAGGGAAGCGGGAGGCCCGAGCAGTACTTC. This translates into CASSLEGSGRPEQYF.

As to this clone: The junction departs from germline at one end; a sequencing error may be responsible. The chain carries TRBV7-7 and TRBJ2-1; D gene unclear. Germline V CDR1 and CDR2: SSHAT, FNYEAQ (reference sequence). The CDR3 sequence is 14 residues long. The CDR3 here is CASSFAGPDNEQFF. The CDR3 DNA sequence: TGTGCTAGCAGCTTCGCAGGACCGGACAATGAGCAGTTCTTC.

The V and J genes are TRBV9 and TRBJ1-2; D is undetermined. Trimming pared 4 bases from V and 1 base from J, leaving 20 bases between. Germline CDR1 SGDLS, CDR2 YYNGEE. There are 17 residues in the CDR3. The CDR3 loop is CASSPAAPWQLNYGYTF. The DNA for the CDR3 is TGTGCCAGCAGCCCCGCGGCTCCCTGGCAACTTAACTATGGCTACACCTTC. Combining the CDR3 with reference TRBV9 and TRBJ1-2 gives the whole variable domain DSGVTQTPKHLITATGQRVTLRCSPRSGDLSVYWYQQSLDQGLQFLIQYYNGEERAKGNILERFSAQQFPDLHSELNLSSLELGDSALYFCASSPAAPWQLNYGYTFGSGTRLTVV.